This is a list of T cell receptor beta chains from one sample in a study of cytomegalovirus exposure and HLA in healthy donors. Generated by immunoSEQ multiplex PCR, the TCRdb table keeps only in-frame clones and is missing some. Of 38,000 or so clones in the sample, just under 95% were seen once. Sequenced input: PBMCs. Every receptor here comes from a man aged 18 to 30 in good health and CMV-seronegative. CDR3s include the opening cysteine and the closing phenylalanine or tryptophan. A D gene is named only where the DNA matches it firmly. Some rows have no size entry. The others give once, few or many, or a class for an expanded clone.

V,length,size,J,D,DNA,CDR3
TRBV29-1,12,once,TRBJ2-1,.,TGCAGCGCTATGAAAGGGGGGGATGAGCAGTTCTTC,CSAMKGGDEQFF
TRBV28,14,.,TRBJ1-5,.,TGTGCCAGCACCCTAGCGAGGGTCAATCAGCCCCAGCATTTT,CASTLARVNQPQHF
TRBV2,17,.,TRBJ2-7,TRBD2,TGTGCCAGCAAACCGGGACTAGCGGGAGGGCCCTCGGGCGAGCAGTACTTC,CASKPGLAGGPSGEQYF
TRBV21-1,15,.,TRBJ1-2,.,TGTGCCAGCAGCTCCTCGCGTCGGGGTAACTATGGCTACACCTTC,CASSSSRRGNYGYTF
TRBV30,14,.,TRBJ1-1,.,TGTGCCTGGAGTACCCTACAGGGTCGCACTGAAGCTTTCTTT,CAWSTLQGRTEAFF
TRBV27,15,.,TRBJ2-3,TRBD2,TGTGCCAGCAACTCGGGACTAGCGGCCACAGATACGCAGTATTTT,CASNSGLAATDTQYF
TRBV5-5,16,.,TRBJ1-1,.,TGTGCCAGCAGCTCCCCGCGCGGGGGCGGGAACACTGAAGCTTTCTTT,CASSSPRGGGNTEAFF
TRBV7-8,16,.,TRBJ2-3,TRBD2,TGTGCCAGCAGCCCTCCACTAGCGGGATCTGCAGATACGCAGTATTTT,CASSPPLAGSADTQYF
TRBV28,14,.,TRBJ2-3,.,TGTGCCAGCAGTTCGGGGGACCCCCTTCTTACGCAGTATTTT,CASSSGDPLLTQYF
TRBV2,15,.,TRBJ2-4,TRBD2,TGTGCCAGCAGTGAAACTAGCGGGATACAAAACATTCAGTACTTC,CASSETSGIQNIQYF
TRBV2,15,once,TRBJ1-5,.,TGTGCCAGCAGTGACCCCGCGGGGGGGCGTCAGCCCCAGCATTTT,CASSDPAGGRQPQHF